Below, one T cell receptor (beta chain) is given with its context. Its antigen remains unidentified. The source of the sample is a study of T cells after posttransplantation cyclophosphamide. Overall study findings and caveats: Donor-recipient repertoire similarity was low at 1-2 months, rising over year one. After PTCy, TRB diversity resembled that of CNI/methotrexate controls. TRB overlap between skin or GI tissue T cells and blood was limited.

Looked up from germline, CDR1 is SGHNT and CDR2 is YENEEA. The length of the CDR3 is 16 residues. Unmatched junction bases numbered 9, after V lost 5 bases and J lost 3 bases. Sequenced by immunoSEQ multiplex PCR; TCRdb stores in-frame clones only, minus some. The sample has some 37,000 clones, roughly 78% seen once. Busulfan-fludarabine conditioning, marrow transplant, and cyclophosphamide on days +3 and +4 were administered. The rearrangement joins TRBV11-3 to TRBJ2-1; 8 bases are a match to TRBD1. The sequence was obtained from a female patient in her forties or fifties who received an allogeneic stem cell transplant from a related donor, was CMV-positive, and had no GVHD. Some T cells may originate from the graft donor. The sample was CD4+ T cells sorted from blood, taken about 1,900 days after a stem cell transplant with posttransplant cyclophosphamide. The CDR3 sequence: CASSVSQGEGYNEQFF. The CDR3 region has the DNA TGTGCCAGCAGCGTCTCACAGGGGGAAGGCTACAATGAGCAGTTCTTC.